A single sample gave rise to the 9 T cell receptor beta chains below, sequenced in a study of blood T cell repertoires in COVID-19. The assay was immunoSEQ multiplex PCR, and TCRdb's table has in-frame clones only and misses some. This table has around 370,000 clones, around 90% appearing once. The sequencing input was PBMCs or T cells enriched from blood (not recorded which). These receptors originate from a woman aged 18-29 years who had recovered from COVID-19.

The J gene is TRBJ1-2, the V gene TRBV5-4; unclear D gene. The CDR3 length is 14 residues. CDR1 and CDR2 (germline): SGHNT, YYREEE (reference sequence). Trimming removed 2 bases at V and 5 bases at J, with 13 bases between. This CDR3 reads CASSFSGKLYGYTF. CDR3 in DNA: TGTGCCAGCAGCTTTTCCGGGAAACTATATGGCTACACCTTC.

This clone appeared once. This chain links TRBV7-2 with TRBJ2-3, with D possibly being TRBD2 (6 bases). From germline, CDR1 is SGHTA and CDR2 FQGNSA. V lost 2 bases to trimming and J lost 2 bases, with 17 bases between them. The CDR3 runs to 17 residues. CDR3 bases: TGTGCCAGCAGCTTATTTGCGGGGCTTTCCCCCACAGATACGCAGTATTTT. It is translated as CASSLFAGLSPTDTQYF.

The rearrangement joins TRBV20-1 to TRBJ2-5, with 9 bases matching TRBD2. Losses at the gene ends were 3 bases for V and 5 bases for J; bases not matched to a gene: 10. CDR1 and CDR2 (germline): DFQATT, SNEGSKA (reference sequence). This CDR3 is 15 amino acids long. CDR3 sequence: CSASRGAGGSETQYF. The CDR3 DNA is TGCAGTGCTAGTCGGGGAGCGGGGGGTTCGGAGACCCAGTACTTC.

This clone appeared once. Written as DNA, the CDR3 is TGTGCCAGCAGCCAAGCTGGGGGACAGAGGATTTCACCCCTCCACTTT. This sequence encodes CASSQAGGQRISPLHF. The chain has TRBV14 and TRBJ1-6, with 7 positions matching TRBD1. The CDR3 loop spans 16 amino acids. V trimming: 1 base; J trimming: 9 bases; junction bases outside the gene matches: 9. CDR1 SGHDN and CDR2 FVKESK come from the germline V gene.

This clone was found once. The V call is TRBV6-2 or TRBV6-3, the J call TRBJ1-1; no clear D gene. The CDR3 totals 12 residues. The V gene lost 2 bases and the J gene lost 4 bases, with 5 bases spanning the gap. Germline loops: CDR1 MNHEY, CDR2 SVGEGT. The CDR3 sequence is CASSYEGTEAFF. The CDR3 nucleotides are TGTGCCAGCAGTTACGAGGGCACTGAAGCTTTCTTT.

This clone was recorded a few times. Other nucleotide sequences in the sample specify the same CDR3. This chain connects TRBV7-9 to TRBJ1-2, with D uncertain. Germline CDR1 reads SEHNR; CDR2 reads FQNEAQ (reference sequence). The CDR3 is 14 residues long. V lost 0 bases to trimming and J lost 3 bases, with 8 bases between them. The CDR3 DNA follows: TGTGCCAGCAGCTTAGCGCTAGCGGACTATGGCTACACCTTC. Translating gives CASSLALADYGYTF.

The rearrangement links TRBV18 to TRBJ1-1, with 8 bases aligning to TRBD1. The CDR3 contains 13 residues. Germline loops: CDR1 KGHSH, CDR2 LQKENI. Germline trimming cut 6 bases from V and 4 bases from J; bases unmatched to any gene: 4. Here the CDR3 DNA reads TGTGCCAGCTCGGACAGGGTAGGCACTGAAGCTTTCTTT. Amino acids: CASSDRVGTEAFF.

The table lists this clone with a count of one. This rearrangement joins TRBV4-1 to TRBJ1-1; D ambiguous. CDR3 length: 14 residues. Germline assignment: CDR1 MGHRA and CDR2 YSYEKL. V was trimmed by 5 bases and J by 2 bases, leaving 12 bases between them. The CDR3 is CASSLGAGNTEAFF. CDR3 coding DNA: TGCGCCAGCAGCTTGGGAGCAGGTAACACTGAAGCTTTCTTT.

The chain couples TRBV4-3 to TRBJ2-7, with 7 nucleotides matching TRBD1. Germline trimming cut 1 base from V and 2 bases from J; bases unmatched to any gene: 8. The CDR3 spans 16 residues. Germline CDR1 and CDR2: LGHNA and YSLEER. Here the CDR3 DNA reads TGCGCCAGCAGCCAAGTTTGGACAGGCCGACCCTACGAGCAGTACTTC. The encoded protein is CASSQVWTGRPYEQYF.